This TCR beta chain was sequenced during a study of blood T cell repertoires in COVID-19. Per the original data handling: Using reference gene primer amplification, nucleated cell counts were estimated. This table comes from immunoSEQ multiplex PCR, and its TCRdb copy is limited to in-frame clones, with some not included. V, J and clone size reflect that table, while D and trimming were determined from the DNA. The table records around 250,000 clones, 70% to 85% of them present only once. The V gene lost 3 bases and the J gene lost 2 bases, with 11 bases spanning the gap. Germline V lookup: CDR1 SEHNR, CDR2 FQNEAQ (reference sequence). The CDR3 consists of 15 residues. Those who participated ranged in age from roughly 18 to 90 years and resided in about 24 US areas. Clinical histories supplied by participants themselves formed the basis of cohort assignment. Symptom resolution, clearance, or two negative PCRs marked the recovered donors of Cohort 3.

The rearrangement links TRBV7-9 to TRBJ1-3; unclear D gene. The sequence was collected from a man aged 35-49 years who had recovered from COVID-19. Input material: PBMCs or T cells enriched from blood (not recorded which). The CDR3 here is CASSLEGTTGNTIYF. CDR3 sequence (DNA): TGTGCCAGCAGCTTGGAGGGTACAACTGGAAACACCATATATTTT.